A selection of T cell receptor beta chains follows, all from one sample in a study of blood T cell repertoires in COVID-19. Libraries were prepared by immunoSEQ multiplex PCR; TCRdb keeps only in-frame clonotypes and omits some of them. The profile shows 150,000 or so clones, over 60% of them singletons. The sequenced material came from peripheral blood. The receptors originated from an elderly woman with active or convalescent COVID-19. Both conserved end residues are part of each CDR3. D genes are given only for firm matches. The size field is filled for only some rows; it gives once, few, many or a size class.

size	D	V	J	CDR3	DNA
.	TRBD1	TRBV18	TRBJ1-4	CASSSTGTGDNEKLFF	TGTGCCAGCTCATCTACCGGGACAGGCGATAATGAAAAACTGTTTTTT
many	.	TRBV27	TRBJ2-1	CASTSGRSSYNEQFF	TGTGCCAGCACCTCCGGAAGGAGCTCCTACAATGAGCAGTTCTTC
.	TRBD1	TRBV4-3	TRBJ1-4	CASSLNPGQGYEKLFF	TGCGCCAGCAGCCTCAACCCGGGACAGGGCTATGAAAAACTGTTTTTT
.	.	TRBV10-3	TRBJ1-5	CAIRGQSNQPQHF	TGTGCCATCCGCGGACAGAGCAATCAGCCCCAGCATTTT
.	TRBD1	TRBV30	TRBJ1-6	CAWSQGQRNSPLHF	TGTGCCTGGAGCCAGGGACAGAGAAATTCACCCCTCCACTTT
.	TRBD2	TRBV7-2	TRBJ2-2	CASSFPSGVNTGELFF	TGTGCCAGCAGCTTCCCCAGCGGGGTAAACACCGGGGAGCTGTTTTTT
.	TRBD2	TRBV2	TRBJ2-4	CASSDWLAGGRGKNIQYF	TGTGCCAGCAGTGACTGGCTAGCGGGGGGCCGGGGCAAAAACATTCAGTACTTC
.	TRBD1	TRBV12-5	TRBJ1-6	CASGGQGGSPLHF	TGTGCTAGTGGTGGACAGGGTGGTTCACCCCTCCACTTT
once	.	TRBV27	TRBJ2-5	CASSLQEGETQYF	TGTGCCAGCAGTTTACAGGAGGGGGAGACCCAGTACTTC
once	TRBD1	TRBV29-1	TRBJ2-7	CSAVNRRGQEPYEQYF	TGCAGCGCCGTGAATCGTCGCGGACAGGAACCTTACGAGCAGTACTTC
many	.	TRBV9	TRBJ1-1	CASSVAMTANTEAFF	TGTGCCAGCAGCGTAGCTATGACAGCAAACACTGAAGCTTTCTTT
.	.	TRBV24-1	TRBJ2-3	CATSVGGGRADTQYF	TGTGCCACCAGTGTGGGGGGGGGCCGCGCAGATACGCAGTATTTT
few	.	TRBV7-2	TRBJ2-2	CASSQTQGRTGELFF	TGTGCCAGCAGCCAAACCCAGGGGCGAACCGGGGAGCTGTTTTTT
.	.	TRBV3-1/TRBV3-2	TRBJ1-5	CASSRGRDQPQHF	TGTGCCAGCAGCCGTGGCAGGGATCAGCCCCAGCATTTT
.	TRBD1	TRBV5-1	TRBJ1-5	CASSATGGNQPQHF	TGCGCCAGCAGCGCCACAGGGGGCAATCAGCCCCAGCATTTT
.	.	TRBV13	TRBJ1-1	CASSLWGDTEAFF	TGTGCCAGCAGCTTATGGGGGGATACTGAAGCTTTCTTT
.	TRBD1	TRBV6-6	TRBJ1-1	CASKGTGGTEAFF	TGTGCCAGCAAAGGGACAGGGGGCACTGAAGCTTTCTTT
.	.	TRBV3-1/TRBV3-2	TRBJ1-1	CASSYLQGSTEAFF	TGTGCCAGCAGCTATCTCCAGGGGAGCACTGAAGCTTTCTTT
.	.	TRBV3-1/TRBV3-2	TRBJ2-2	CASSRTLGLNTGELFF	TGTGCCAGCAGCCGTACACTGGGCTTGAACACCGGGGAGCTGTTTTTT
few	.	TRBV2	TRBJ2-3	CASSVGAVITDTQYF	TGTGCCAGCAGCGTAGGAGCTGTAATCACAGATACGCAGTATTTT
once	TRBD1	TRBV5-1	TRBJ1-5	CASSLEGAPGQPQHF	TGCGCCAGCAGCTTGGAGGGGGCCCCAGGCCAGCCCCAGCATTTT
few	.	TRBV29-1	TRBJ1-1	CSVNSPPLTEAFF	TGCAGCGTTAATTCCCCCCCTCTCACTGAAGCTTTCTTT
.	TRBD1	TRBV28	TRBJ1-5	CASSLPGGALSNQPQHF	TGTGCCAGCAGTTTGCCAGGGGGCGCTTTAAGTAATCAGCCCCAGCATTTT
.	TRBD1	TRBV2	TRBJ1-4	CASSEGDRGRVEKLFF	TGTGCCAGCAGTGAAGGGGACAGGGGGCGAGTTGAAAAACTGTTTTTT
.	TRBD1	TRBV4-1	TRBJ1-2	CASSPQGFYGYTF	TGCGCCAGCAGCCCACAGGGGTTCTATGGCTACACCTTC
.	TRBD2	TRBV7-3	TRBJ2-5	CASSFSGGQETQYF	TGTGCCAGCAGCTTTAGCGGGGGACAAGAGACCCAGTACTTC
.	TRBD1	TRBV27	TRBJ1-5	CASSRSSGTGFGPQHF	TGTGCCAGCAGTCGAAGCTCCGGGACAGGGTTTGGGCCCCAGCATTTT
few	.	TRBV3-1/TRBV3-2	TRBJ1-1	CASSQYIGDTEAFF	TGTGCCAGCAGCCAGTATATCGGGGATACTGAAGCTTTCTTT
.	.	TRBV6-4	TRBJ2-3	CASRTSPRVYF	TGTGCCAGCAGGACTAGTCCTCGAGTGTATTTT
.	TRBD1	TRBV18	TRBJ2-7	CASSADRVGSYEQYF	TGTGCCAGCTCAGCGGACAGGGTGGGCTCCTACGAGCAGTACTTC
.	.	TRBV5-1	TRBJ1-4	CASSGEVNEKLFF	TGCGCCAGCAGCGGGGAGGTTAATGAAAAACTGTTTTTT
once	.	TRBV6-1	TRBJ2-7	CASNPPPGEQYF	TGTGCCAGCAACCCCCCTCCGGGCGAGCAGTACTTC
.	.	TRBV20-1	TRBJ2-1	CSASRLAEQFF	TGCAGTGCTAGTCGGCTAGCCGAGCAGTTCTTC
.	TRBD1	TRBV27	TRBJ1-5	CASSHIGTGEFSNQPQHF	TGTGCCAGCAGCCACATTGGGACAGGAGAATTTAGCAATCAGCCCCAGCATTTT
.	TRBD2	TRBV7-2	TRBJ2-3	CASSAGLAGDTDTQYF	TGTGCCAGCAGCGCAGGGCTAGCGGGGGACACAGATACGCAGTATTTT
once	.	TRBV29-1	TRBJ2-2	CSVAGVWKGELFF	TGCAGCGTTGCAGGGGTATGGAAGGGGGAGCTGTTTTTT
.	.	TRBV7-7	TRBJ2-7	CASSAYRDESSYEQYF	TGTGCTAGCAGCGCCTACAGGGACGAAAGCTCCTACGAGCAGTACTTC
.	.	TRBV5-5	TRBJ1-2	CASSLVAGFNYGYTF	TGTGCCAGCAGCTTGGTTGCGGGCTTCAACTATGGCTACACCTTC
once	.	TRBV2	TRBJ2-5	CASSEAGAVQETQYF	TGTGCCAGCAGTGAAGCTGGGGCAGTACAAGAGACCCAGTACTTC
.	.	TRBV28	TRBJ2-7	CASSPPGRVLSYEQYF	TGTGCCAGCAGTCCCCCGGGCAGGGTGCTATCCTACGAGCAGTACTTC
.	.	TRBV18	TRBJ1-3	CASSIGDSGNTIYF	TGTGCCAGCTCAATAGGGGACTCTGGAAACACCATATATTTT
once	TRBD1	TRBV19	TRBJ2-6	CASNGGVGGQGHTGANVLTF	TGTGCCAGTAATGGGGGAGTCGGAGGACAGGGGCACACTGGGGCCAACGTCCTGACTTTC
few	.	TRBV18	TRBJ2-7	CASSRLEEGSSYEQYF	TGTGCCAGCTCCCGACTCGAGGAGGGGTCCTCCTACGAGCAGTACTTC
.	TRBD2	TRBV10-3	TRBJ2-1	CAISEGRGGNNEQFF	TGTGCCATCAGTGAGGGTCGCGGGGGGAACAATGAGCAGTTCTTC
once	.	TRBV27	TRBJ2-7	CASSIRRTDYEQYF	TGTGCCAGCAGTATTCGGCGGACAGACTACGAGCAGTACTTC
.	.	TRBV6-1	TRBJ2-5	CASSEGWASLETQYF	TGTGCCAGCAGTGAAGGATGGGCCAGCTTAGAGACCCAGTACTTC